Below, 30 T cell receptor beta chains from the same sample are listed, as sequenced in a study of beta chain features in type 1 diabetes. TCRB transcripts that were expressed got sequenced, as all of the isolated RNA had been reverse transcribed. Assay used: immunoSEQ multiplex PCR; TCRdb lists only in-frame clones, some missing. In the table there are around 310,000 clones, roughly 9.6% of which are singletons. Sequenced: naive CD4+ T cells from blood. These receptors were taken from a woman aged 30 to 39 in good health.

The J gene is TRBJ1-5, the V gene TRBV27, with D hard to call. This CDR3 comprises 15 residues. CDR1 MNHEY and CDR2 SMNVEV come from the germline V gene (reference sequence). V was trimmed by 1 base and J by 2 bases, leaving 9 bases between them. The CDR3 sequence is CASSLLQYRNQPQHF. In DNA, the CDR3 is TGTGCCAGCAGTTTATTGCAGTATCGCAATCAGCCCCAGCATTTT.

This clone was recorded a few times. This CDR3 reads CASSFFGQFKISGELFF. The CDR3, as DNA: TGTGCCAGCAGCTTTTTTGGACAATTTAAGATCTCCGGGGAGCTGTTTTTT. V is TRBV7-9 and J is TRBJ2-2; TRBD1 might be the D (5 bases). The CDR3 has 17 residues. The V end lost 3 bases, the J end lost 6 bases, and 20 bases lay between the germline ends. The germline V gene encodes CDR1 SEHNR and CDR2 FQNEAQ (reference sequence).

This clone was detected only a few times. J is TRBJ2-1 and V is TRBV30; 8 bases agree with TRBD2. V was pared by 4 bases and J by 4 bases, with 6 bases of the junction left unmatched. The length of the CDR3 is 14 residues. Germline assignment: CDR1 GTSNPN and CDR2 SVGIG (reference sequence). CDR3 sequence reads: CAWTSSGKYNEQFF. The CDR3 region has the DNA TGTGCCTGGACCAGTAGCGGGAAGTACAATGAGCAGTTCTTC. Looking up the rest from reference TRBV30 and TRBJ2-1 gives the full variable domain: SQTIHQWPATLVQPVGSPLSLECTVEGTSNPNLYWYRQAAGRGLQLLFYSVGIGQISSEVPQNLSASRPQDRQFILSSKKLLLSDSGFYLCAWTSSGKYNEQFFGPGTRLTVL.

This clone was observed a few times. This chain connects TRBV5-4 to TRBJ1-2; D is uncertain. The CDR3 length is 16 residues. Germline V CDR1 and CDR2: SGHNT, YYREEE (reference sequence). Deletions cut 7 bases from V and 4 bases from J, with 23 bases between. CDR3 DNA: TGTGCCAGCCACTTGATAGCCGGGTGGAGTGGCTATGGCTACACCTTC. It translates to CASHLIAGWSGYGYTF.

This clone was counted between two and nine times. V is TRBV6-5 and J is TRBJ2-1, with D maybe TRBD2 (5 bases). Germline-derived CDR1 and CDR2 are MNHEY and SVGAGI. Trimming took off 6 bases at V and 2 bases at J, with 11 bases between the two ends. There are 14 residues in the CDR3. The DNA of the CDR3 is TGTGCCAGCAGCCTCCGGGGAGCCTACAATGAGCAGTTCTTC. It translates to CASSLRGAYNEQFF.

The chain links TRBV6-4 to TRBJ2-1; 8 bases match TRBD2. CDR1 and CDR2 (germline): MRHNA, SNTAGT. V lost 5 bases to trimming and J lost 0 bases; unmatched junction nucleotides: 3. The CDR3 loop spans 15 amino acids. In nucleotides, the CDR3 is TGTGCCAGCAGTCTTAGCGGGACCTCCTACAATGAGCAGTTCTTC. Its translation: CASSLSGTSYNEQFF.

This clone occurred a few times. V usage is TRBV19 and J usage is TRBJ2-5; TRBD1 agrees at 7 bases. The germline CDR1 and CDR2 sequences are LNHDA and SQIVND (reference sequence). V was pared by 7 bases and J by 1 base, with 3 bases of the junction left unmatched. The CDR3 consists of 13 residues. This CDR3 reads CASKRDSQETQYF. The CDR3 DNA reads TGTGCCAGTAAACGGGACAGCCAAGAGACCCAGTACTTC.

This clone was seen more than once but under ten times. The rearrangement links TRBV29-1 to TRBJ2-1, with 14 positions matching TRBD2. The length of the CDR3 is 15 residues. CDR1 and CDR2 from the germline V gene are SQVTM and ANQGSEA. Germline trimming cut 7 bases from V and 6 bases from J; bases unmatched to any gene: 8. This chain's CDR3 is CSAAGTSGSGNEQFF. The DNA of the CDR3 is TGCAGCGCAGCCGGGACTAGCGGGAGTGGCAATGAGCAGTTCTTC.

The chain employs TRBV4-3 and TRBJ2-3; TRBD2 matches at 8 bases. Trimming took 0 bases from V and 8 from J; bases not matched to a gene: 13. CDR1 is LGHNA and CDR2 is YSLEER in the germline V gene. The CDR3 runs 17 residues. This CDR3 is CASSQEPAGAAGGTQYF. The DNA of the CDR3 is TGCGCCAGCAGCCAAGAGCCAGCGGGAGCCGCTGGGGGTACGCAGTATTTT.

The gene calls are TRBV2 and TRBJ2-1; 10 positions match TRBD2. Per the germline V gene, CDR1 is SNHLY and CDR2 is FYNNEI. J gave up 3 bases and V 6 bases, and 2 bases lay outside the gene matches. The CDR3 loop spans 14 amino acids. CDR3 bases: TGTGCCAGCAGGGCTAGCGGGGGCTACAATGAGCAGTTCTTC. It is translated as CASRASGGYNEQFF.

The rearrangement links TRBV30 to TRBJ2-5; 7 nucleotides agree with TRBD1. The V and J ends lost 1 base and 4 bases, in that order; junction bases with no gene match: 0. CDR3 length equals 12 residues. Germline CDR1 GTSNPN, CDR2 SVGIG (reference sequence). The CDR3 DNA reads TGTGCCTGGAGTGGACAGGGAGAGACCCAGTACTTC. Residues: CAWSGQGETQYF.

The chain combines TRBV7-2 with TRBJ2-1; 8 positions match TRBD1. Germline V CDR1 and CDR2: SGHTA, FQGNSA. This CDR3 contains 16 residues. J lost 5 bases, V lost 6 bases, and 12 bases had no gene match. The CDR3 DNA reads as TGTGCCAGCAGGTCCCCTGGGACAGGCGCACACAATGAGCAGTTCTTC. This translates into CASRSPGTGAHNEQFF.

The rearrangement joins TRBV7-3 to TRBJ2-3; 10 bases are shared with TRBD2. The CDR3 length is 15 residues. Unmatched junction bases numbered 3, after V lost 0 bases and J lost 6 bases. The germline CDR1 and CDR2 sequences are SGHTA and FQGTGA. The CDR3: CASSLTSSGSDTQYF. The DNA of the CDR3 is TGTGCCAGCAGCTTAACGTCTAGCGGGAGCGATACGCAGTATTTT.

This clone was seen more than once but under ten times. The V and J genes are TRBV7-9 and TRBJ2-7, with D tentatively TRBD1 (6 bases). The CDR3 is 15 amino acids. V was pared by 5 bases and J by 0 bases, with 14 bases between. The germline V gene encodes CDR1 SEHNR and CDR2 FQNEAQ (reference sequence). CDR3 protein: CASSPGTPTSYEQYF. In DNA form, the CDR3 reads TGTGCCAGCAGCCCCGGGACACCCACCTCCTACGAGCAGTACTTC.

This clone has more than one count but fewer than ten. The chain couples TRBV2 to TRBJ2-7; 10 bases line up with TRBD2. Per the germline V gene, CDR1 is SNHLY and CDR2 is FYNNEI. This CDR3 comprises 17 residues. The J segment lost 7 bases and the V segment lost 6 bases, leaving 18 bases of the junction unmatched. The CDR3 reads CASSPAIGLADPREQYF. Written as DNA, the CDR3 is TGTGCCAGCAGCCCAGCTATCGGACTAGCGGACCCTAGGGAGCAGTACTTC.

A remark on this clone: Other nucleotide sequences in the sample specify the same CDR3. This chain joins TRBV7-9 and TRBJ1-5, with 7 bases lining up with TRBD1. In germline, CDR1 is SEHNR, CDR2 FQNEAQ (reference sequence). The CDR3 length is 14 residues. With V trimmed by 5 bases and J by 4 bases, 5 bases remained unmatched. This chain's CDR3 is CASSPGQANQPQHF. In DNA form, the CDR3 reads TGTGCCAGCAGCCCTGGACAGGCAAATCAGCCCCAGCATTTT.

The chain combines TRBV5-4 with TRBJ2-1; D is possibly TRBD1 (6 bases). CDR3 length: 15 amino acids. Germline V gene data show CDR1 as SGHNT and CDR2 as YYREEE (reference sequence). V was clipped by 4 bases and J by 0 bases, with 11 bases between them. The DNA of the CDR3 is TGTGCCAGCAGCGTTGGACAGAGCTCCTACAATGAGCAGTTCTTC. Translating gives CASSVGQSSYNEQFF.

This clone was seen a few times. The chain has TRBV5-6 and TRBJ1-3; D gene ambiguous. There are 14 residues in the CDR3. Trimming removed 1 base from V and 0 bases from J, with 5 bases in between. CDR1 and CDR2 from the germline V gene are SGHDT and YYEEEE. CDR3 in DNA: TGTGCCAGCAGCTTGCGAGGCTCTGGAAACACCATATATTTT. This translates into CASSLRGSGNTIYF. Together with reference TRBV5-6 and TRBJ1-3, the CDR3 gives the full variable domain: DAGVTQSPTHLIKTRGQQVTLRCSPKSGHDTVSWYQQALGQGPQFIFQYYEEEERQRGNFPDRFSGHQFPNYSSELNVNALLLGDSALYLCASSLRGSGNTIYFGEGSWLTVV.

V and J are TRBV15 and TRBJ2-3; the match to TRBD2 covers 7 bases. This CDR3 has 15 amino acids. Germline trimming cut 2 bases from V and 3 bases from J; bases unmatched to any gene: 5. Germline V gene lookup returns CDR1 LNHNV and CDR2 YYDKDF (reference sequence). The CDR3, as DNA: TGTGCCACCAGCAGAAGAGCGGGACGAACAGATACGCAGTATTTT. Its protein product is CATSRRAGRTDTQYF.

The rearrangement links TRBV7-3 to TRBJ2-5; 7 bases are a match to TRBD2. After removal of 5 bases from V and 4 bases from J, the junction contained 13 bases not matched to a gene. The V gene's germline CDR1 is SGHTA and CDR2 FQGTGA. This CDR3 spans 16 amino acids. As DNA, the CDR3 is TGTGCCAGCAGCAACCGTCACGGGAGGAGGCTAGAGACCCAGTACTTC. Protein product: CASSNRHGRRLETQYF.

In this sample, this clone turned up a few times. The chain recombines TRBV29-1 with TRBJ1-3; maybe TRBD1 (6 bases). Trimming left V 3 bases short and J 8 bases short, with 11 bases between. There are 12 residues in the CDR3. Germline loops: CDR1 SQVTM, CDR2 ANQGSEA. This CDR3 reads CSVEAQGDTIYF. In nucleotides, the CDR3 is TGCAGCGTTGAGGCACAGGGAGACACCATATATTTT.

A few counts support this clone. V usage is TRBV7-2 and J usage is TRBJ2-3, with a possible D match to TRBD2 (5 bases). Germline V lookup: CDR1 SGHTA, CDR2 FQGNSA. The CDR3 extends over 17 amino acids. Trimming left V 4 bases short and J 6 bases short, with 23 bases between. The CDR3 region is CASSSYSAGNIWDTQYF. DNA of the CDR3: TGTGCCAGCAGCTCCTACTCTGCGGGTAATATCTGGGATACGCAGTATTTT.

The V call is TRBV27, the J call TRBJ1-5; the D is unclear. CDR1 and CDR2 from the germline V gene are MNHEY and SMNVEV (reference sequence). This CDR3 region has 15 residues. V was clipped by 6 bases and J by 0 bases, with 12 bases between them. In DNA, the CDR3 is TGTGCCAGCAGAAAGGAGAACTATAGCAATCAGCCCCAGCATTTT. This sequence encodes CASRKENYSNQPQHF.

This sequence joins TRBV21-1 and TRBJ1-2; the table's D gene call, TRBD1, was not cross checked with the DNA. TRBV21-1 is marked as a pseudogene. The CDR3 contains 15 residues. The CDR3 coding sequence is TGTGCCAGCAGCAAACGGGTAGGGGGCTATTATGGCTACACCTTC. This gives the protein CASSKRVGGYYGYTF.

This clone was detected a few times. This sequence joins TRBV10-3 and TRBJ1-5, with D perhaps TRBD1 (6 bases). Germline CDR1 is ENHRY and CDR2 is SYGVKD. V lost 4 bases to trimming and J lost 3 bases, with 10 bases between them. The CDR3 covers 14 residues. CDR3 nucleotides: TGTGCCATCAGTGGGCAGGGGCCCAATCAGCCCCAGCATTTT. Its translation is CAISGQGPNQPQHF.

The genes are TRBV29-1 and TRBJ1-1; D is possibly TRBD1 (5 bases). This CDR3 is 13 amino acids long. Germline loops: CDR1 SQVTM, CDR2 ANQGSEA. The germline V and J ends were trimmed by 6 bases and 4 bases, with 15 bases remaining between them. The CDR3 loop reads CSVIYRGGTEAFF. In DNA, the CDR3 is TGCAGCGTGATTTATAGGGGAGGCACTGAAGCTTTCTTT.

The V gene is TRBV28, the J gene TRBJ2-5; 7 bases fit TRBD1. Per germline, CDR1 MDHEN and CDR2 SYDVKM. The CDR3 consists of 13 residues. Trimming cost V 8 bases and J 4 bases; bases outside gene matches: 7. CDR3 bases: TGTGCCAGCCGGCCGGGACAGATAGAGACCCAGTACTTC. Its protein product is CASRPGQIETQYF.

This clone was seen only a few times. The chain is built from TRBV28 and TRBJ2-7; 14 nucleotides agree with TRBD2. The CDR3 spans 17 residues. V was clipped by 5 bases and J by 6 bases; unmatched bases: 12. The germline V gene has CDR1 MDHEN and CDR2 SYDVKM. The DNA for the CDR3 is TGTGCCAGCAGTCTCACCCCCCGGACTAGCGGGAGGTTCGAGCAGTACTTC. Amino acid sequence: CASSLTPRTSGRFEQYF.

Only a few counts were recorded for this clone. Written as DNA, the CDR3 is TGTGCCAGCAGCGAGCCGGGACAGGCCTTTACTGGAAACACCATATATTTT. Its protein product is CASSEPGQAFTGNTIYF. This sequence joins TRBV7-9 and TRBJ1-3; 8 bases line up with TRBD1. This CDR3 is built from 17 residues. CDR1 and CDR2 (germline): SEHNR, FQNEAQ (reference sequence). Losses at the gene ends were 5 bases for V and 2 bases for J; bases not matched to a gene: 11.

The V call is TRBV7-2, the J call TRBJ2-2, with 12 bases that match TRBD2. The CDR3 length is 16 residues. After removal of 4 bases from V and 7 bases from J, the junction contained 7 bases not matched to a gene. Germline CDR1 and CDR2: SGHTA and FQGNSA. DNA of the CDR3: TGTGCCAGCAGCTCGAGACTAGCGGGAGCGATCGGGGAGCTGTTTTTT. This sequence encodes CASSSRLAGAIGELFF.